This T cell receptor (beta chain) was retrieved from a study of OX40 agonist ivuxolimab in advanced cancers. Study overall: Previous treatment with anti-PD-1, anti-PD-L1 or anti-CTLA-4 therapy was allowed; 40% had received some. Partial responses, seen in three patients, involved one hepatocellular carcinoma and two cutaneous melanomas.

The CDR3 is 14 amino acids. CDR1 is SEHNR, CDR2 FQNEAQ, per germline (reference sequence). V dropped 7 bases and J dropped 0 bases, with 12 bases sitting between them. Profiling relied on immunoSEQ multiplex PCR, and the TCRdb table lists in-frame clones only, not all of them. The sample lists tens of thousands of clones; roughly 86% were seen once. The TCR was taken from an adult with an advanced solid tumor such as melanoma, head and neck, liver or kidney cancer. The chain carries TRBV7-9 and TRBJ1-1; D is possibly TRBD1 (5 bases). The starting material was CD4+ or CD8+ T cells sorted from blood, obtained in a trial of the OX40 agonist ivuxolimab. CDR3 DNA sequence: TGTGCCAGCATCCCAGGGAGGATGAACACTGAAGCTTTCTTT. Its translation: CASIPGRMNTEAFF. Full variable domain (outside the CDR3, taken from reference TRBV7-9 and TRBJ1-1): DTGVSQNPRHKITKRGQNVTFRCDPISEHNRLYWYRQTLGQGPEFLTYFQNEAQLEKSRLLSDRFSAERPKGSFSTLEIQRTEQGDSAMYLCASIPGRMNTEAFFGQGTRLTVV.